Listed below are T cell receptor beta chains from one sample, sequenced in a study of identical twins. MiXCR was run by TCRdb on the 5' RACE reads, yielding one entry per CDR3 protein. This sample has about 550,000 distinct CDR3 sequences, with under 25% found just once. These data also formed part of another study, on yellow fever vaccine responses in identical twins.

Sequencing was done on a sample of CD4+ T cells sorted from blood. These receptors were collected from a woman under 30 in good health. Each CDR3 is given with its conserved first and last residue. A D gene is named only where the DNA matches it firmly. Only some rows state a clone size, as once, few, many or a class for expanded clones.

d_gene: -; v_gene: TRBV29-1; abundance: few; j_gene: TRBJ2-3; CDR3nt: TGCAGCGTTGAGTTAGGCGCAGATACGCAGTATTTT; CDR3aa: CSVELGADTQYF
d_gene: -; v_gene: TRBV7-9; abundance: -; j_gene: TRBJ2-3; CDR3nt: TGTGCCAGCAGCTTAGTCGTCACGACTAGCACAGATACGCAGTATTTT; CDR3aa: CASSLVVTTSTDTQYF
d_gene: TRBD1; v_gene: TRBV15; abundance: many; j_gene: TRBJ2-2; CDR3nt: TGTGCCACCATGGAAGGACAGGGTAACACCGGGGAGCTGTTTTTT; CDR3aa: CATMEGQGNTGELFF
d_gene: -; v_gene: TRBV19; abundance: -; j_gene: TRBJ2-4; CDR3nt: TGTGCCAGCAGACTATCCCCACATCCCAAAAACATTCAGTACTTC; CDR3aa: CASRLSPHPKNIQYF
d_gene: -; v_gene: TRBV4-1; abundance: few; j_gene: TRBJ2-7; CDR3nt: TGCGCCAGCAGCGAAACAGCGATCTTCCACGAGCAGTACTTC; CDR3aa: CASSETAIFHEQYF
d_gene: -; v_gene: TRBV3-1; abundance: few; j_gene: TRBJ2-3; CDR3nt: TGTGCCAGCAGCCTCAGAGTCCCTAGCACAGATACGCAGTATTTT; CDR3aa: CASSLRVPSTDTQYF
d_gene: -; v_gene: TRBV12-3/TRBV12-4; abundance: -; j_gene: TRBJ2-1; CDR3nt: TGTGCCAGCAGTTTCTGGACAGACAATGAGCAGTTCTTC; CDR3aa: CASSFWTDNEQFF
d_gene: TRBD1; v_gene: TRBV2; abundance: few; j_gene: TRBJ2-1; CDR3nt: TGTGCCAGCAGGGATAGGACAGGGGGTCCCCTCTACAATGAGCAGTTCTTC; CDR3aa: CASRDRTGGPLYNEQFF
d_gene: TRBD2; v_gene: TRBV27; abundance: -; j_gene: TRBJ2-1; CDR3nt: TGTGCCAGCAGCTATGACGGGAGGGCCTACAATGAGCAGTTCTTC; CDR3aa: CASSYDGRAYNEQFF
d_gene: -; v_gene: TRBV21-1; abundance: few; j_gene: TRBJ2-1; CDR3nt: TGTGCCAGCAGCAAAGGCGGACGACTAGCGCCCCGCTCCTACAATGAGCAGTTCTTC; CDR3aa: CASSKGGRLAPRSYNEQFF
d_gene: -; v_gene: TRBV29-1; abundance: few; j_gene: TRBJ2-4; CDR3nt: TGCAGCGAAAGAGCCCTAAGAGCCAAAAACATTCAGTACTTC; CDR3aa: CSERALRAKNIQYF
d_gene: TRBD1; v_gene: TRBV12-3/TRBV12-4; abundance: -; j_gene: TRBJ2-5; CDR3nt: TGTGCCAGCAGTCCGACAGGGTCAGAGGCCACCCAGTACTTC; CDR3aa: CASSPTGSEATQYF
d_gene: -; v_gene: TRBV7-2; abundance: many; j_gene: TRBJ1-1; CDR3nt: TGTGCCAGCAGCTTAGCAGTGGTGAACACTGAAGCTTTCTTT; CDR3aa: CASSLAVVNTEAFF
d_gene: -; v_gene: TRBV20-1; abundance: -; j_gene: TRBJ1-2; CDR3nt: TGCAGTGCTGTAGCACGGCAAGGGAGTTATGGCTACACCTTC; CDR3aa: CSAVARQGSYGYTF
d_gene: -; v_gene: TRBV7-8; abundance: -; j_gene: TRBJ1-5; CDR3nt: TGTGCCAGCAGCAGGGCGGTAATCAATCAGCCCCAGCATTTT; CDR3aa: CASSRAVINQPQHF
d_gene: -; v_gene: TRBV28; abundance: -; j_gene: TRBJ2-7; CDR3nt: TGTGCCAGCAGTTCCCCCGGACGGGCCCTTTACGAGCAGTACTTC; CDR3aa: CASSSPGRALYEQYF
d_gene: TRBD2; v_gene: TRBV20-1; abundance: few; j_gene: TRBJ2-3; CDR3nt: TGCAGTGCTAGAGATCGGCTAGCGGGGGGGATAGATACGCAGTATTTT; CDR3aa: CSARDRLAGGIDTQYF
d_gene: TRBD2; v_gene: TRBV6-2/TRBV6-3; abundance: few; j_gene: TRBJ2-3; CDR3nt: TGTGCCAGCAGAGGACTAGCGGGACCAGATACGCAGTATTTT; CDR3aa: CASRGLAGPDTQYF
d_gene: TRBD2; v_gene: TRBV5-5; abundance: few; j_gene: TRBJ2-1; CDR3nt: TGTGCCAGCAGCTTGTGGCTAGCGGGCCACAATGAGCAGTTCTTC; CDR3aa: CASSLWLAGHNEQFF